This passage covers 14 T cell receptor beta chains from one sample sequenced in a study of radiation and T cells in renal cell carcinoma. Libraries were prepared by immunoSEQ multiplex PCR; TCRdb keeps only in-frame clonotypes and omits some of them. Among over 55,000 clones listed, around three quarters were seen once. Time point meaning: blood 2 weeks post-SBRT. Stated treatment: 15 Gy SBRT to primary tumor, nephrectomy 4 weeks later. The source was blood, collected from a patient whose treatment included radiotherapy and nephrectomy. Receptors originate from a man in his 60s with renal cell carcinoma.

The CDR3 bases are TGCGCCAGCAGCCAAGATCGGAGGGCTGGGGCCAACGTCCTGACTTTC. Translating gives CASSQDRRAGANVLTF. The V call is TRBV4-1, the J call TRBJ2-6, with D tentatively TRBD2 (6 bases). Trimming pared 0 bases from V and 2 bases from J, leaving 8 bases between. Germline V CDR1 and CDR2: MGHRA, YSYEKL. There are 16 residues in the CDR3.

The chain links TRBV5-4 to TRBJ2-1; D uncertain. Trimming removed 3 bases from V and 5 bases from J, with 9 bases in between. This CDR3 region has 13 residues. The germline gives CDR1 SGHNT, CDR2 YYREEE (reference sequence). CDR3 DNA: TGTGCCAGCAGCTCGCCTGGGGACAATGAGCAGTTCTTC. This encodes CASSSPGDNEQFF.

This clone was seen only a few times. The CDR3 loop reads CATARGENYEQYV. The CDR3, as DNA: TGTGCCACTGCCAGGGGAGAGAATTACGAGCAGTACGTC. V usage is TRBV2 and J usage is TRBJ2-7; tentatively, D is TRBD1 (6 bases). V was trimmed by 10 bases and J by 4 bases, leaving 17 bases between them. CDR1 and CDR2 from the germline V gene are SNHLY and FYNNEI. The CDR3 length is 13 residues.

This sequence joins TRBV11-2 and TRBJ2-2; maybe TRBD2 (5 bases). The CDR3 consists of 15 residues. V was clipped by 5 bases and J by 2 bases, with 12 bases between them. Looked up from germline, CDR1 is SGHAT and CDR2 is FQNNGV. The CDR3 DNA sequence: TGTGCCAGCAGCCCGCCGGGGTCCAACACCGGGGAGCTGTTTTTT. Translation gives CASSPPGSNTGELFF.

This clone showed up just once. The chain carries TRBV18 and TRBJ2-3, with 9 nucleotides matching TRBD1. In germline, CDR1 is KGHSH, CDR2 LQKENI. Losses at the gene ends were 3 bases for V and 5 bases for J; bases not matched to a gene: 6. The CDR3 extends over 15 amino acids. CDR3 protein: CASSPTGGSGDTQYF. CDR3 DNA: TGTGCCAGCTCACCGACAGGGGGATCTGGAGATACGCAGTATTTT.

The CDR3 is CAWSIRVGASTNEQFF. DNA of the CDR3: TGTGCCTGGAGCATCCGGGTGGGGGCTAGTACCAATGAGCAGTTCTTC. The chain has TRBV30 and TRBJ2-1, with D perhaps TRBD1 (6 bases). The CDR3 contains 16 residues. Trimming shortened V by 3 bases and J by 6 bases, and 21 bases separated the two germline ends. Germline CDR1 and CDR2: GTSNPN and SVGIG (reference sequence).

The V gene is TRBV12-5, the J gene TRBJ1-5; the match to TRBD1 covers 8 bases. V was clipped by 0 bases and J by 10 bases; unmatched bases: 14. Germline CDR1 LGHNT, CDR2 FRNRAP. The CDR3 covers 17 residues. The CDR3 coding sequence is TGTGCTAGTGGTTTGGTTCTCCCAGGACAGGGACCTTCTCCCCAGCATTTT. This gives the protein CASGLVLPGQGPSPQHF. The full variable domain, its missing parts supplied by reference TRBV12-5 and TRBJ1-5, is DARVTQTPRHKVTEMGQEVTMRCQPILGHNTVFWYRQTMMQGLELLAYFRNRAPLDDSGMPKDRFSAEMPDATLATLKIQPSEPRDSAVYFCASGLVLPGQGPSPQHFGDGTRLSIL.

The V call is TRBV27, the J call TRBJ2-3; 8 positions agree with TRBD1. The ends lost 3 bases at V and 3 bases at J; junction bases unmatched: 20. CDR3 length: 20 amino acids. The germline gives CDR1 MNHEY, CDR2 SMNVEV (reference sequence). This CDR3 reads CASSFLIHPNTGGPTDTQYF. CDR3 DNA sequence: TGTGCCAGCAGTTTCCTCATTCATCCGAATACAGGGGGTCCTACAGATACGCAGTATTTT.

This clone was recorded once. This sequence joins TRBV29-1 and TRBJ2-5; TRBD2 matches at 8 bases. The CDR3 loop spans 12 amino acids. V lost 5 bases and J lost 4; bases outside the gene matches: 3. CDR1 is SQVTM and CDR2 is ANQGSEA in the germline V gene. In nucleotides, the CDR3 is TGCAGCGTTTCCCGGGGGGGAGAGACCCAGTACTTC. This translates into CSVSRGGETQYF.

J is TRBJ1-2 and V is TRBV7-6, with D unclear. This CDR3 comprises 12 residues. The V gene lost 2 bases and the J gene lost 6 bases, with 7 bases spanning the gap. Germline assignment: CDR1 SGHVS and CDR2 FNYEAQ. In DNA form, the CDR3 reads TGTGCCAGCAGCTTAATGTTGGATGGCTACACCTTC. Translating it yields CASSLMLDGYTF. The complete variable domain, with remaining parts taken from reference TRBV7-6 and TRBJ1-2, reads GAGVSQSPRYKVTKRGQDVALRCDPISGHVSLYWYRQALGQGPEFLTYFNYEAQQDKSGLPNDRFSAERPEGSISTLTIQRTEQRDSAMYRCASSLMLDGYTFGSGTRLTVV.

The rearrangement joins TRBV30 to TRBJ1-2; unclear D gene. The CDR3 contains 12 residues. Looked up from germline, CDR1 is GTSNPN and CDR2 is SVGIG (reference sequence). Trimming took 2 bases from V and 4 from J, leaving 8 bases between them. The CDR3 is CAWSYGVYGYTF. In DNA, the CDR3 is TGTGCCTGGAGTTATGGTGTCTATGGCTACACCTTC.

The sample holds a few counts of this clone. The V call is TRBV4-3, the J call TRBJ2-1; D unresolved. Trimming took 0 bases from V and 0 from J, leaving 9 bases between them. The germline V gene encodes CDR1 LGHNA and CDR2 YSLEER. The CDR3 totals 16 residues. CDR3 nucleotide sequence: TGCGCCAGCAGCCAAGAGCCACAAACCTCCTACAATGAGCAGTTCTTC. Amino acid sequence: CASSQEPQTSYNEQFF.

The chain carries TRBV7-9 and TRBJ1-5; D is possibly TRBD1 (5 bases). Germline V lookup: CDR1 SEHNR, CDR2 FQNEAQ (reference sequence). V lost 5 bases to trimming and J lost 0 bases, with 11 bases between them. There are 15 residues in the CDR3. CDR3 loop: CASSPGVFSNQPQHF. In DNA, the CDR3 is TGTGCCAGCAGCCCGGGGGTATTTAGCAATCAGCCCCAGCATTTT.

V and J are TRBV11-2 and TRBJ1-4; 11 nucleotides line up with TRBD1. V trimming: 5 bases; J trimming: 8 bases; junction bases outside the gene matches: 4. The CDR3 covers 14 residues. Germline V gene sequence: CDR1 SGHAT, CDR2 FQNNGV. For the CDR3, the DNA is TGTGCCAGCAGCCCAGGGACAGGGGGGGAAAAACTGTTTTTT. As protein: CASSPGTGGEKLFF.